This T cell receptor beta chain is from a study of cytomegalovirus exposure and HLA in healthy donors. About the study: Previous work identified some 120 million unique TCR beta sequences from about 179 million T cells. Broader study findings: Across donors, most TCRs were seen rarely, yet some public ones were widespread. A cluster of highly shared sequence variants was likely a sequencing artifact.

Germline trimming cut 0 bases from V and 6 bases from J; bases unmatched to any gene: 4. Germline V CDR1 and CDR2: SGHTA, FQGTGA. The CDR3 sequence is 16 residues long. It was with 60 Vbeta and 13 Jbeta primers that the PCR ran. Method: immunoSEQ multiplex PCR; TCRdb's copy keeps in-frame clones and lacks some. The table includes approximately 100,000 clones, roughly 80% detected once. In regard to this clone: Its antigen is undetermined.

The TCR was taken from a woman aged 40 to 50 in good health and CMV-seronegative. The sequenced sample consisted of PBMCs. J is TRBJ2-2 and V is TRBV7-3; 10 bases line up with TRBD2. The CDR3 here is CASSLTLAGVPGELFF. The CDR3, as DNA: TGTGCCAGCAGCTTAACCCTAGCGGGAGTTCCCGGGGAGCTGTTTTTT.